The clone carrying this TCR beta chain was seen more than once but under ten times. As yet, its antigen is unknown. The CDR3 length is 15 residues. Trimming stripped 3 bases from V and 4 bases from J, with 15 bases between. The data derive from a study of T-cell memory formation after mild COVID-19. For the study at large: Largely, the TCR clusters proved donor specific.

Study outcomes and limitations: SARS-CoV-2 specificity was not confirmed for second-wave clones peaking on day 37. Chiefly within CM and EM were the contracting CD4+ clones; CD8+ ones were within EMRA.

With constant-segment primers, 5'RACE yielded cDNA libraries of TCR alpha and TCR beta that carried sample barcodes and UMIs. Using its own MiXCR run on the 5' RACE reads, TCRdb lists one record per CDR3 protein. The data hold 95,000 to 110,000 distinct CDR3 sequences, with under 15% observed a single time. The chain combines TRBV12-3 or TRBV12-4 with TRBJ2-5; no definite D call. This TCR was sampled from a man between 18 and 35 years old who had mild COVID-19 (a few samples of this study predate the infection). Cell type and time point are not known. Sequencing was performed on PBMCs or a T cell subset sorted from them (not recorded which). CDR3 sequence (DNA): TGTGCCAGCAGTTTTGTACCTAGTCTTTTAGAGACCCAGTACTTC. Translated, it gives CASSFVPSLLETQYF.